This T cell receptor (beta chain) was obtained from a study of blood T cell repertoires in COVID-19. Across the study: In each case, the material was cDNA or gDNA derived from T cells, B-cell-depleted T cells, or PBMCs.

The age range of participants was about 18 to 95 years, with residence in some 25 US areas. Recovered status applied to Cohort 3 donors who had two consecutive negative PCRs. It also applied to those with clearance or with symptom resolution. Germline V gene lookup returns CDR1 MGHRA and CDR2 YSYEKL. The CDR3 runs 17 residues. The trim removed 0 bases at V and 5 bases at J, leaving 9 bases unmatched. Assay used: immunoSEQ multiplex PCR; TCRdb lists only in-frame clones, some missing. The table has about 48,000 clones, approximately 90% seen once; the top ten hold under 4%. The clonotype originates from a woman aged 45-59 years who had recovered from COVID-19. The chain is built from TRBV4-1 and TRBJ2-1; 8 bases match TRBD2. Sequencing was carried out using PBMCs or T cells enriched from blood (not recorded which). CDR3 sequence reads: CASSQEMGVAGHNEQFF. The CDR3, as DNA: TGCGCCAGCAGCCAAGAGATGGGGGTAGCGGGGCACAATGAGCAGTTCTTC.